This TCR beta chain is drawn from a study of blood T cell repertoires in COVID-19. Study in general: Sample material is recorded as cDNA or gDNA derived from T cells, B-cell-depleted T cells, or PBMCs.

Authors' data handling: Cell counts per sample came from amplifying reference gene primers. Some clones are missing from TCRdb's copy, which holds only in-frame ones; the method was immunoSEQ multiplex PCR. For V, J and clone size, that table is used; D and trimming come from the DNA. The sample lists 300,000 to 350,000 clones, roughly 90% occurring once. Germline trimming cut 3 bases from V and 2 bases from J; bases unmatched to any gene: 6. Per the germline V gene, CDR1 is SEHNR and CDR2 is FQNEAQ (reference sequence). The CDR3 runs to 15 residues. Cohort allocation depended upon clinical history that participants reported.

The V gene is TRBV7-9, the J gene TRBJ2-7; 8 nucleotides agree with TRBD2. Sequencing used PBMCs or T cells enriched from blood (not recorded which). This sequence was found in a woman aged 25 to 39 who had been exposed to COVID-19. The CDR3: CASSFQLADPYEQYF. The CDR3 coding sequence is TGTGCCAGCAGCTTCCAACTAGCGGATCCCTACGAGCAGTACTTC.